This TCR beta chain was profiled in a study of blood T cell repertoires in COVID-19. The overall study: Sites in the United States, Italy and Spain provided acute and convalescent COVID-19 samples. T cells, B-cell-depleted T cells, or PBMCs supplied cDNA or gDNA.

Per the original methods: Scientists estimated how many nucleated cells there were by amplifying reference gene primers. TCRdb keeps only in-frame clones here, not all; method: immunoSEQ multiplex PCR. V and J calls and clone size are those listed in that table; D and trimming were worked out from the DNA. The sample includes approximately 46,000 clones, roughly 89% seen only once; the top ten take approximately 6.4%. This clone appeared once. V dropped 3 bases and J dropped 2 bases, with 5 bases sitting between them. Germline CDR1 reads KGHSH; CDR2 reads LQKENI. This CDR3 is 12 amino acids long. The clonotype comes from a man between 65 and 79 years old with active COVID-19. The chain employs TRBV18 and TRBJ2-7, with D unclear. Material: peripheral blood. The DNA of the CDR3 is TGTGCCAGCTCACCTGTAGCCTACGAGCAGTACTTC. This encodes CASSPVAYEQYF.